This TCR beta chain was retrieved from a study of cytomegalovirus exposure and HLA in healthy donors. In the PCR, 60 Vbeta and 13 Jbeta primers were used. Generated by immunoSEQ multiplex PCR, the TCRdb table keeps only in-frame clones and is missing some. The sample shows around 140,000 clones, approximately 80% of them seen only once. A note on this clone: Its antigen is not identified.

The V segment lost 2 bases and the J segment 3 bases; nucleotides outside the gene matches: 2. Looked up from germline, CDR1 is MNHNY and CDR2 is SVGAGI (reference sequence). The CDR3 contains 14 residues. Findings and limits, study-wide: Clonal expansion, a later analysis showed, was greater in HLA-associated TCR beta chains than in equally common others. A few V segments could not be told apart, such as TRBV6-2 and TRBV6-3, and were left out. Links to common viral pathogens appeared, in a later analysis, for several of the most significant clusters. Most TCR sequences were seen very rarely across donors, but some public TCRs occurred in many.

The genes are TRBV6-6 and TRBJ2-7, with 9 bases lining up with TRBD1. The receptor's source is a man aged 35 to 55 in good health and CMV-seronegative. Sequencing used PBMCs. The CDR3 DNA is TGTGCCAGCAGTTACAGGGACAGGGACTACGAGCAGTACTTC. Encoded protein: CASSYRDRDYEQYF.